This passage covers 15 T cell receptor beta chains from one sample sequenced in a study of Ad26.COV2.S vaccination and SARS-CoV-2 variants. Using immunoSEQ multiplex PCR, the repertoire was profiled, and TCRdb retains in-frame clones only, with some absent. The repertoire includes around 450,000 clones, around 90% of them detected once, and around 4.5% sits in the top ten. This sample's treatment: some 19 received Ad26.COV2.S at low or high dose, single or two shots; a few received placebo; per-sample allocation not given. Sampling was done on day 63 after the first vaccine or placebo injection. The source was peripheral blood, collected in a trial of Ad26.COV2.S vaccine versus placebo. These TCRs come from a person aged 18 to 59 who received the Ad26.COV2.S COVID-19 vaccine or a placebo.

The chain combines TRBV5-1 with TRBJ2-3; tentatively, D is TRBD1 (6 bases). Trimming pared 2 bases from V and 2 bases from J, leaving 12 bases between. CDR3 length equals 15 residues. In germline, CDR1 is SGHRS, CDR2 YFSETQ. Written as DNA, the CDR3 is TGCGCCAGCAGCTTCCCGGACAGCCCCACAGATACGCAGTATTTT. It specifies CASSFPDSPTDTQYF.

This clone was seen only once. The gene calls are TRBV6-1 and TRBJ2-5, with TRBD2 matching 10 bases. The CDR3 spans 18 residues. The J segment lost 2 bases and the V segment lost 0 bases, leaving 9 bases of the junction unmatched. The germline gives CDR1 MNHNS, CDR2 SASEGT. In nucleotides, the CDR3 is TGTGCCAGCAGTGAAGCGCTTCAGGGGACTAGCGTGCAAGAGACCCAGTACTTC. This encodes CASSEALQGTSVQETQYF.

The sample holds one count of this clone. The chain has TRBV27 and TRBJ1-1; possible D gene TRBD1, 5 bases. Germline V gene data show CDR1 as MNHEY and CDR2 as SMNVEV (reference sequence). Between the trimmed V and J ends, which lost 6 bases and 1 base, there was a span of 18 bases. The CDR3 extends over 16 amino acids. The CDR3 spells CASRPNLGRQNTEAFF. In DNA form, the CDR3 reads TGTGCCAGCAGACCTAACTTGGGACGGCAGAACACTGAAGCTTTCTTT.

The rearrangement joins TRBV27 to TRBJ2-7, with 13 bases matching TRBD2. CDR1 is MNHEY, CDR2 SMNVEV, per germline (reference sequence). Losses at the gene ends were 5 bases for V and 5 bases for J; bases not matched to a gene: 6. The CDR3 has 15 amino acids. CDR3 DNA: TGTGCCAGCAGTCGGACTAGCGGGAGCTTCGACGAGCAGTACTTC. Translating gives CASSRTSGSFDEQYF.

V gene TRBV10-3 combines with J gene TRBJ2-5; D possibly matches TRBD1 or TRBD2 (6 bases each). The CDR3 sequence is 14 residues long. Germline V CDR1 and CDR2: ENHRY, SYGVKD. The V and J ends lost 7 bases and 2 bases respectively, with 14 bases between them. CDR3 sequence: CAINGGPGQETQYF. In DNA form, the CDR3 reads TGTGCCATCAATGGGGGGCCTGGGCAAGAGACCCAGTACTTC.

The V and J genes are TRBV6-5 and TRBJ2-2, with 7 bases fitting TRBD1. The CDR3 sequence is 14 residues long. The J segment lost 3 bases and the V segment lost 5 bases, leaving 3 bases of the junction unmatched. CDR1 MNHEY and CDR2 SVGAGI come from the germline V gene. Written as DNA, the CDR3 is TGTGCCAGCAGTCGGGACAGCTACACCGGGGAGCTGTTTTTT. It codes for CASSRDSYTGELFF.

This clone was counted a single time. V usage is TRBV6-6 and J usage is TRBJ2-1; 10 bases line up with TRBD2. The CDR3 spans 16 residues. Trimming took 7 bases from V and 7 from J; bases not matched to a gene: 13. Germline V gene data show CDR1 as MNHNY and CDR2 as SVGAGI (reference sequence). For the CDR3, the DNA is TGTGCCAGCATCATCCGAAGCGGGAGGGCGGGGAATGAGCAGTTCTTC. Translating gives CASIIRSGRAGNEQFF.

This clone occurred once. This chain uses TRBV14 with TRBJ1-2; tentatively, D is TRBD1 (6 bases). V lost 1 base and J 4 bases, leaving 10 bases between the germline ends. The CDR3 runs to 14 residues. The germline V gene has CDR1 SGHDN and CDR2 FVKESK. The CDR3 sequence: CASSQGAGAYGYTF. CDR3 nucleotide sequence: TGTGCCAGCAGCCAAGGGGCAGGGGCCTATGGCTACACCTTC.

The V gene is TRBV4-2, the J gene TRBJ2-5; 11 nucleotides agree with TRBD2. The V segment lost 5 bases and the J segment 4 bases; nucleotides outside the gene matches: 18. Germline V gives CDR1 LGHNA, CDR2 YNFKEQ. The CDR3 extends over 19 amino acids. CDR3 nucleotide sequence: TGTGCCAGCAGCAAAAGTGTTCAGACCCGACTAGCGGGGATAGAGACCCAGTACTTC. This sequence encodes CASSKSVQTRLAGIETQYF.

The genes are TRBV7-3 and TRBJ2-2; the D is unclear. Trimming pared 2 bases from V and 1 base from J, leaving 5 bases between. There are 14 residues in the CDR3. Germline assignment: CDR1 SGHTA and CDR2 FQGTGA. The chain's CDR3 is CASSLGLNTGELFF. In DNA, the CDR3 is TGTGCCAGCAGCTTAGGGTTGAACACCGGGGAGCTGTTTTTT.

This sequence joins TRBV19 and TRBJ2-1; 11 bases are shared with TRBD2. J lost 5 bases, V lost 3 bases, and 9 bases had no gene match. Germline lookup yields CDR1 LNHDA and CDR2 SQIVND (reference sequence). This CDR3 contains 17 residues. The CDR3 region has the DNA TGTGCCAGTAGTATTGTGGCCGGACTAGCGGGTAACAATGAGCAGTTCTTC. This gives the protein CASSIVAGLAGNNEQFF.

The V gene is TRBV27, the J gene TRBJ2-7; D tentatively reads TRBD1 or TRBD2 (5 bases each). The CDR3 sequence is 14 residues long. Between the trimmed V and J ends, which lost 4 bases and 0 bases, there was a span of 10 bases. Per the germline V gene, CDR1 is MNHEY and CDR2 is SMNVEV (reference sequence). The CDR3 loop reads CASSWDRSSYEQYF. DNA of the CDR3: TGTGCCAGCAGTTGGGACCGGAGCTCCTACGAGCAGTACTTC.

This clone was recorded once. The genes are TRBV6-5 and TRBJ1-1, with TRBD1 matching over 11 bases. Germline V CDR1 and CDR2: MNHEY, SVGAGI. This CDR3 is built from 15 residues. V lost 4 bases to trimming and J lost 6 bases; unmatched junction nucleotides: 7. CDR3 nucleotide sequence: TGTGCCAGCAGTTCCGGACAGGGGGCGGTACCTGAAGCTTTCTTT. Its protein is CASSSGQGAVPEAFF.

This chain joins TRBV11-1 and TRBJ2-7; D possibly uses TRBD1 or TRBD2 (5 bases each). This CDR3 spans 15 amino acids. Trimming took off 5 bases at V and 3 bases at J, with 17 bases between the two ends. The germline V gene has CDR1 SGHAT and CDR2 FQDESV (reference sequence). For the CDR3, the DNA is TGTGCCAGCAGCCCCCCGGGCCGAGGGGACTACGAGCAGTACTTC. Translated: CASSPPGRGDYEQYF.

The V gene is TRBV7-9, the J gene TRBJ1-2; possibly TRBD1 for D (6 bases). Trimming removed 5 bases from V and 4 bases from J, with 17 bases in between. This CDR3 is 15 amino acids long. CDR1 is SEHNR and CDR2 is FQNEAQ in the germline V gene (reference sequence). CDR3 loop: CASSPGRGASYGYTF. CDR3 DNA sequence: TGTGCCAGCAGCCCAGGCCGGGGGGCAAGCTATGGCTACACCTTC.